The T cell receptor (beta chain) under discussion was sequenced for a study of control samples from healthy donors and cancer patients. The CDR3 totals 11 residues. Germline CDR1 and CDR2: ENHRY and SYGVKD. V lost 9 bases to trimming and J lost 8 bases, with 13 bases between them. Repertoires were generated with immunoSEQ multiplex PCR, while TCRdb's copy carries only in-frame clones and drops some. Of 70,000 to 100,000 clones listed, around 90% are singletons. This rearrangement joins TRBV10-3 to TRBJ1-2; perhaps TRBD1 as D (5 bases). The source of this sequence is a woman in her sixties or seventies in good health. Sequencing used blood. The CDR3 DNA reads TGTGCCATTAGACAGTACCACGGCTACACCTTC. This codes for CAIRQYHGYTF.